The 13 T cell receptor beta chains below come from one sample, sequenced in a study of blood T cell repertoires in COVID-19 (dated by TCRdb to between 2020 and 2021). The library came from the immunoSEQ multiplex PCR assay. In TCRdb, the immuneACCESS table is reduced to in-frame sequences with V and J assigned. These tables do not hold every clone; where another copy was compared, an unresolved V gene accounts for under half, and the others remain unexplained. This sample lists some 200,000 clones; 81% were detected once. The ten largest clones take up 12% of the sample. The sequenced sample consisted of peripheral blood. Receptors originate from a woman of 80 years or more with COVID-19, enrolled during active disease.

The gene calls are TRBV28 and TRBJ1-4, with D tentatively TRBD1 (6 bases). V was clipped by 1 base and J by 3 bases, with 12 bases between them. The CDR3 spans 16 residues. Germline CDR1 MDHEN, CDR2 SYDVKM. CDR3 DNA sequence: TGTGCCAGCAGTTTATACAGGGCGGTGTCTAATGAAAAACTGTTTTTT. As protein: CASSLYRAVSNEKLFF.

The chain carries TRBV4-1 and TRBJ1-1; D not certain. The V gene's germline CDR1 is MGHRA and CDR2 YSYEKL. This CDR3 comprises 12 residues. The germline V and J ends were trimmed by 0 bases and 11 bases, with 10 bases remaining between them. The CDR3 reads CASSQEGVTAFF. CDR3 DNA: TGCGCCAGCAGCCAAGAGGGCGTGACGGCTTTCTTT.

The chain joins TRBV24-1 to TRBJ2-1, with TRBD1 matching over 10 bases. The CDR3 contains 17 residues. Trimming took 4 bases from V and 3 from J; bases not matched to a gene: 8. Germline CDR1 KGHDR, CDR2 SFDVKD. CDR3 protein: CATSETTGTGDYNEQFF. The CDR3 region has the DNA TGTGCCACCAGTGAGACCACCGGGACAGGGGACTACAATGAGCAGTTCTTC.

CDR3 nucleotide sequence: TGTGCCAGCAGTGACGGGGAGGGGGATAATTCACCCCTCCACTTT. This gives the protein CASSDGEGDNSPLHF. The chain recombines TRBV6-4 with TRBJ1-6; the D gene is possibly TRBD1 (6 bases). Germline values: CDR1 MRHNA, CDR2 SNTAGT. Trimming pared 2 bases from V and 5 bases from J, leaving 10 bases between. This CDR3 comprises 15 residues.

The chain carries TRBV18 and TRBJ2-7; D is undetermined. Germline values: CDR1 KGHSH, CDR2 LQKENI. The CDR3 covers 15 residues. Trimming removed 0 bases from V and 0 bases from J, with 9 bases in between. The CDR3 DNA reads TGTGCCAGCTCACCACCAGAGTCCCACTCCTACGAGCAGTACTTC. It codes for CASSPPESHSYEQYF. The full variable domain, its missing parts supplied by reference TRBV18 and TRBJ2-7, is NAGVMQNPRHLVRRRGQEARLRCSPMKGHSHVYWYRQLPEEGLKFMVYLQKENIIDESGMPKERFSAEFPKEGPSILRIQQVVRGDSAAYFCASSPPESHSYEQYFGPGTRLTVT.

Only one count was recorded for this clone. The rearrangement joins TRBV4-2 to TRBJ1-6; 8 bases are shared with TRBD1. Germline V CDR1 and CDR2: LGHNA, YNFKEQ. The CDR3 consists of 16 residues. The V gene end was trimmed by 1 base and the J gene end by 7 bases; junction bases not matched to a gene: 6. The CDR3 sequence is CASSQGVRGQNSPLHF. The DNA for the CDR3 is TGTGCCAGCAGCCAAGGGGTCAGGGGGCAAAATTCACCCCTCCACTTT.

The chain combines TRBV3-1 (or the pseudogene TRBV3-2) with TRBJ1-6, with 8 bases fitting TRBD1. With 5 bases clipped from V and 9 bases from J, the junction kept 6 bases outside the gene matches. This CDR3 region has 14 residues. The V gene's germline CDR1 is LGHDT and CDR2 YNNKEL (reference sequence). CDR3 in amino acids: CASSTGGVGSPLHF. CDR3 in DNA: TGTGCCAGCAGCACAGGGGGAGTAGGTTCACCCCTCCACTTT.

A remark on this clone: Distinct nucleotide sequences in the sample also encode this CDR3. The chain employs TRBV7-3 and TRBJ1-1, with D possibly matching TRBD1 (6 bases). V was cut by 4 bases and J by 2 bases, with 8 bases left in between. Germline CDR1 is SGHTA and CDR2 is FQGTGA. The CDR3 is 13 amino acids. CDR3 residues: CASSSDRNTEAFF. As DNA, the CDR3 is TGTGCCAGCAGCTCGGACAGAAACACTGAAGCTTTCTTT.

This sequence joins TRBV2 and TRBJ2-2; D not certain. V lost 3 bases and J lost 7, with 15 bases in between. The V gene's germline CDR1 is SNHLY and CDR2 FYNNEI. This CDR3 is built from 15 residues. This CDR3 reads CASSDRGAHGGELFF. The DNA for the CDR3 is TGTGCCAGCAGTGATCGAGGAGCACATGGCGGGGAGCTGTTTTTT.

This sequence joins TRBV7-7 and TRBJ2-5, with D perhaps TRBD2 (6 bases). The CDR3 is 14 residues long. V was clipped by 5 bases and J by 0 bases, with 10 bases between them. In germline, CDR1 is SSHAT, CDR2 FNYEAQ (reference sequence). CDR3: CASSQGRYQETQYF. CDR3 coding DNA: TGTGCCAGCAGCCAAGGGAGGTACCAAGAGACCCAGTACTTC.

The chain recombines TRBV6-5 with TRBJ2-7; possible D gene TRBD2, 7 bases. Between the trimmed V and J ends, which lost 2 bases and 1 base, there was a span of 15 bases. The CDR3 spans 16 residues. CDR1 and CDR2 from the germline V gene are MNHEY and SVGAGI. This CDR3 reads CASSYRGGLPSYEQYF. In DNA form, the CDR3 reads TGTGCCAGCAGTTACAGGGGGGGACTACCTTCCTACGAGCAGTACTTC.

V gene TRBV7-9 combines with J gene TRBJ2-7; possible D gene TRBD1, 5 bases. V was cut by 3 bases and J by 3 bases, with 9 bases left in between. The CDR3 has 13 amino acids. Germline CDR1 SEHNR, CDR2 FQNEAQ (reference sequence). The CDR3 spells CASSLGRGYEQYF. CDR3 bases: TGTGCCAGCAGCTTGGGTAGGGGCTACGAGCAGTACTTC.

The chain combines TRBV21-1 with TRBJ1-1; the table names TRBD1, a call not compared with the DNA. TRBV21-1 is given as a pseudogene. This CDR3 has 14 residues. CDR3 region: CASTDTGNNTEAFF. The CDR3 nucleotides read TGTGCCAGCACTGATACAGGTAATAACACTGAAGCTTTCTTT.